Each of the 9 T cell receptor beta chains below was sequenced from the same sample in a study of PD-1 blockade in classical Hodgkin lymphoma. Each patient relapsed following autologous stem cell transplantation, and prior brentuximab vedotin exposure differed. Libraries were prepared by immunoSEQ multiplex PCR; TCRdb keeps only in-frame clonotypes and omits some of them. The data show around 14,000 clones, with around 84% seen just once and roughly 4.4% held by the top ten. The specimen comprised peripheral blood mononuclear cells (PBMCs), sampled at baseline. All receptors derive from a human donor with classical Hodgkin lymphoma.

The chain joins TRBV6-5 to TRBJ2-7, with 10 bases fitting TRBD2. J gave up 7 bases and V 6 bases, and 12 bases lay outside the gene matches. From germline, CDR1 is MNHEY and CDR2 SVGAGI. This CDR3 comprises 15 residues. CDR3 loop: CASRRELAGRWEQYF. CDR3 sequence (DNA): TGTGCCAGCAGGCGCGAACTAGCGGGACGATGGGAGCAGTACTTC.

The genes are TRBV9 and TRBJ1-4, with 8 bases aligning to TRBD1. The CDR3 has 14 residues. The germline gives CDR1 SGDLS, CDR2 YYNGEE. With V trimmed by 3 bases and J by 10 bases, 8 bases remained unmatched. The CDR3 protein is CASSAGGAGGKLFF. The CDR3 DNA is TGTGCCAGCAGCGCAGGGGGCGCTGGGGGAAAACTGTTTTTT.

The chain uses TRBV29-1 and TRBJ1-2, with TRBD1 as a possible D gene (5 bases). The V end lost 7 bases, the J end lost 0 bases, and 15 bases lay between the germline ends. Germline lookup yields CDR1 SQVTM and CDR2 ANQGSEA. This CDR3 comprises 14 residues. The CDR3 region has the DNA TGCAGCGATGCACAGGTTAAATCTAACTATGGCTACACCTTC. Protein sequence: CSDAQVKSNYGYTF.

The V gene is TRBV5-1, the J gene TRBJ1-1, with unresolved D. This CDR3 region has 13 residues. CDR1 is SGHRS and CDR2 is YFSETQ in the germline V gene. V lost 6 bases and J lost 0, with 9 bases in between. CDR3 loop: CASTSTLNTEAFF. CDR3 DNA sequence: TGCGCCAGCACCTCGACTTTGAACACTGAAGCTTTCTTT.

DNA for the CDR3: TGCGCCAGCAGCTGGAGGGACGTCCCGGAGACCCAGTACTTC. Protein product: CASSWRDVPETQYF. V gene TRBV5-1 combines with J gene TRBJ2-5, with D maybe TRBD2 (6 bases). The CDR3 has 14 residues. Germline assignment: CDR1 SGHRS and CDR2 YFSETQ. Deletions cut 3 bases from V and 5 bases from J, with 14 bases between.

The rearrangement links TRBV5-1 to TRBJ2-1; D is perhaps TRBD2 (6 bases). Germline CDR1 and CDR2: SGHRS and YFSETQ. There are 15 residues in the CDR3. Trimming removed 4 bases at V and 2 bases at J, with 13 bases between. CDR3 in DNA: TGCGCCAGCAGCCCATTCGGGAGTCCCTACAATGAGCAGTTCTTC. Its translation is CASSPFGSPYNEQFF.

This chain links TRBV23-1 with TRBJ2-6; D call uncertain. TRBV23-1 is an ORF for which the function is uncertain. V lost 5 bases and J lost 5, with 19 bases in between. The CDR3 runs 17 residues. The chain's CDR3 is CASSTCLQQSRANVLTF. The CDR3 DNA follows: TGCGCCAGCAGTACATGCTTGCAACAAAGTCGGGCCAACGTCCTGACTTTC.

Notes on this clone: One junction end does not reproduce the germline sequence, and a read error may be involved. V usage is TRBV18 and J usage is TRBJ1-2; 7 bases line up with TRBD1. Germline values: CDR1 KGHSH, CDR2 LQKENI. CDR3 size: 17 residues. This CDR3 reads CASSPGATGIYNDGYTF. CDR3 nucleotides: TGTGCCAGCTCACCAGGGGCGACAGGGATATATAACGATGGCTACACCTTC.

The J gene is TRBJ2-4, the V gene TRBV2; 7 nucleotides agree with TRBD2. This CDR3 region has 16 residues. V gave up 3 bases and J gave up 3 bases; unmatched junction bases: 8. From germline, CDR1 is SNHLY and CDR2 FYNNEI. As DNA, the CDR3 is TGTGCCAGCAGTGATCGGGGGGAGAGGGTCAAAAACATTCAGTACTTC. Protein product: CASSDRGERVKNIQYF.